This T cell receptor (beta chain) originates from a study of control samples from healthy donors and cancer patients. Produced via immunoSEQ multiplex PCR; TCRdb's table is partial and in-frame only. This sample has about 150,000 clones, with about 90% found just once. Germline CDR1 and CDR2: MGHDK and SYGVNS. V shed 2 bases and J 4 bases; nucleotides not matched to a gene: 4. CDR3 length equals 15 residues. The sequence came from a woman in her 40s in good health. The V and J genes are TRBV25-1 and TRBJ2-1, with 8 bases that match TRBD2. The sequenced material came from blood. The CDR3 nucleotides are TGTGCCAGCAGTGAAGCGGGGGGTCAGTACAATGAGCAGTTCTTC. Its translation: CASSEAGGQYNEQFF.